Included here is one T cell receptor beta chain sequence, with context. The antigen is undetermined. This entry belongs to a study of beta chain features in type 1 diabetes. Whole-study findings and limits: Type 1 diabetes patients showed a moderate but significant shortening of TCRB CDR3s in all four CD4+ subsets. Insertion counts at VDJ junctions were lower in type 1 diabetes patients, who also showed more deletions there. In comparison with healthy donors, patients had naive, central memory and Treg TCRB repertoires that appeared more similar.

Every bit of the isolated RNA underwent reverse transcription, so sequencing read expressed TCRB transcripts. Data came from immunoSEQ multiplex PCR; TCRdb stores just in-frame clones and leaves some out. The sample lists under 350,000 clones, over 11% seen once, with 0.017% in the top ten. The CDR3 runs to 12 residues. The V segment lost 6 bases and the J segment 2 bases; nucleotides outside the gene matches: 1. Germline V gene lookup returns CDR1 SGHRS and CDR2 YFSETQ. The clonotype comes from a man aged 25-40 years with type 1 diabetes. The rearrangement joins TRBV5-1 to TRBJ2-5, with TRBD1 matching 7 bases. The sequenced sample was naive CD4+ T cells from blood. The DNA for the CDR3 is TGCGCCAGCATGGGACAGCAAGAGACCCAGTACTTC. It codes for CASMGQQETQYF.